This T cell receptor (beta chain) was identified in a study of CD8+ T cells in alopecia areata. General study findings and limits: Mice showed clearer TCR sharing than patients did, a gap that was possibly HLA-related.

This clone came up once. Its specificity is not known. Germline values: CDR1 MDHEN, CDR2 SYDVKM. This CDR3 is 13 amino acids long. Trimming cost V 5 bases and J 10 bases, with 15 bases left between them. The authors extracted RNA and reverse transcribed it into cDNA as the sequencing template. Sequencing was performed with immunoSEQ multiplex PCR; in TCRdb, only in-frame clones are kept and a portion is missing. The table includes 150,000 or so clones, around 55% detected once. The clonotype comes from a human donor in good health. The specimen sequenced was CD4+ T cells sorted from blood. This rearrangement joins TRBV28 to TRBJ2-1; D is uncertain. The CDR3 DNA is TGTGCCAGCAGTGGACCCCCGCTTGCCGAGCAGTTCTTC. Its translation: CASSGPPLAEQFF. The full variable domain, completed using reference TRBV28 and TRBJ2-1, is DVKVTQSSRYLVKRTGEKVFLECVQDMDHENMFWYRQDPGLGLRLIYFSYDVKMKEKGDIPEGYSVSREKKERFSLILESASTNQTSMYLCASSGPPLAEQFFGPGTRLTVL.